This TCR beta chain was documented in a study of T cell repertoires in cytomegalovirus infection. Study-level information: Carrying CMV and the relevant HLA type showed in public TCR beta signatures.

This CDR3 region has 11 residues. V was pared by 8 bases and J by 6 bases, with 11 bases between. Germline values: CDR1 MDHEN, CDR2 SYDVKM. In regard to this clonotype: The antigen remains unidentified.

Using its own MiXCR run on the reads, TCRdb lists one record per CDR3 protein. The data contain hundreds of thousands of distinct CDR3 sequences, approximately 42% of them seen just once; the ten biggest clones take up around 45%. Study-wide findings and caveats: Ex vivo, HLA-C-restricted CMV-specific TCR beta clonotypes prevailed over the rest of the response.

The clonotype was recovered from a human donor in good health (CMV status not recorded). Some clones in this sample may be carry-over from other donors' samples. This chain connects TRBV28 to TRBJ2-7, with D perhaps matching TRBD1 (6 bases). This specimen was cultured PBMCs, taken from culture after CMV antigen stimulation. The chain's CDR3 is CASSSRGEQYF. The DNA for the CDR3 is TGTGCCAGCTCGTCCAGGGGCGAGCAGTACTTC.